Reported below is one T cell receptor (beta chain). Its antigen is currently unknown. The sample comes from a study of T cell responses to AZD1222 COVID-19 vaccine. Study conclusions and caveats: Just a handful of AZD1222 recipients were seropositive at baseline.

This CDR3 has 19 amino acids. J was trimmed by 4 bases and V by 2 bases; bases with no gene match: 12. Germline loops: CDR1 SGHKS, CDR2 YYEKEE (reference sequence). Generated by immunoSEQ multiplex PCR, the TCRdb table keeps only in-frame clones and is missing some. The table shows about 86,000 clones, with 85% to 90% occurring only once. The chain combines TRBV5-5 with TRBJ2-3; the match to TRBD2 covers 14 bases. The sequencing used peripheral blood, collected 28 days after the second AZD1222 dose. The source is an adult who received the AZD1222 COVID-19 vaccine. The CDR3 is CASSFTHRLAGGPSDTQYF. The CDR3, as DNA: TGTGCCAGCAGCTTTACACATAGACTAGCGGGAGGGCCGTCAGATACGCAGTATTTT.